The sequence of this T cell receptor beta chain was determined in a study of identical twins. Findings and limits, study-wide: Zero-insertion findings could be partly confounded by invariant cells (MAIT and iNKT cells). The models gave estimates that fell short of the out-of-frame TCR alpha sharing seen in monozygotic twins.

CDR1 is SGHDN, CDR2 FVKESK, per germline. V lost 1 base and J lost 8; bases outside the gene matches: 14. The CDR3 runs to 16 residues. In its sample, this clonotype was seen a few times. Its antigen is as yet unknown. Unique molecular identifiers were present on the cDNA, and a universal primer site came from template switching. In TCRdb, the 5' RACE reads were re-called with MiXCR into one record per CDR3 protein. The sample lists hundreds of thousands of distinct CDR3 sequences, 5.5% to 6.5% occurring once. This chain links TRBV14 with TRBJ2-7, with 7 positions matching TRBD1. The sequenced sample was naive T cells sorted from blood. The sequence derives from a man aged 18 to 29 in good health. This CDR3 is CASSQATGQPLNQQYF. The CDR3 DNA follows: TGTGCCAGCAGCCAAGCGACGGGACAGCCACTCAATCAGCAGTACTTC.